The source of this T cell receptor (beta chain) is a study of vaccination and CD4 T cells after COVID-19. Study as a whole: Researchers treated cells with overlapping spike peptides taken from SARS-CoV-2, HCoV-NL63, HCoV-OC43 and HCoV-229E. Findings and limits, study-wide: Convalescent patients saw a median 86.3% of their reactive clones show up only after vaccination.

Sequenced with the Oncomine TCR Beta short-read assay was DNA taken from cultured CD4+ T cells. From the PCR reads, TCRdb called clonotypes with MiXCR, one entry per CDR3 protein. Of 12,000 to 15,000 distinct CDR3 sequences listed, roughly 42% are singletons. As for treatment: approximately nine-day PBMC culture with coronavirus spike peptide pools or control peptides (ViraFEST assay). J lost 9 bases, V lost 2 bases, and 8 bases had no gene match. There are 15 residues in the CDR3. CDR1 is KGHDR and CDR2 is SFDVKD in the germline V gene. This clonotype was counted a few times. Its antigen is still unknown.

This chain links TRBV24-1 with TRBJ2-4; TRBD2 matches at 8 bases. The receptor was isolated from a human donor who had recovered from COVID-19. Input material: CD4+ T cells from blood, cultured in vitro. CDR3 nucleotides: TGTGCCACCAGTGATTGGGGACTAGTTTGTTTCATTCAGTACTTC. Translation gives CATSDWGLVCFIQYF.